This T cell receptor (beta chain) was profiled in a study of beta chain features in type 1 diabetes. The study, taken as a whole, reports: Reduced insertions and increased deletions marked VDJ junctions in type 1 diabetes patients. Moderate yet significant TCRB CDR3 shortening was seen in Type 1 diabetes patients in all four CD4+ subsets. cDNA-based sequencing might over-represent cells highly expressing TCR. A potential PCR bias toward shorter templates would be equal in patient and control samples.

The investigators reverse transcribed all of the isolated RNA, so they sequenced expressed TCRB transcripts. TCRdb's copy holds only in-frame clones and misses some; the assay was immunoSEQ multiplex PCR. The sample carries about 160,000 clones, about 8.1% recorded once. The CDR3 has 17 residues. Trimming took off 5 bases at V and 11 bases at J, with 25 bases between the two ends. Looked up from germline, CDR1 is SGHVS and CDR2 is FNYEAQ. About this clone: The antigen is undetermined.

V usage is TRBV7-6 and J usage is TRBJ1-6; D may be TRBD1 (5 bases). The sequenced sample consisted of central memory CD4+ T cells from blood. The clonotype was recovered from a woman aged 18-29 years with type 1 diabetes. The CDR3 here is CASSPWFGGTSPTPLHF. The CDR3 region has the DNA TGTGCCAGCAGCCCGTGGTTCGGTGGGACTTCACCTACACCCCTCCACTTT.